This section outlines one T cell receptor (beta chain) sequence together with its context. Germline V lookup: CDR1 SGHRS, CDR2 YFSETQ. The CDR3 contains 15 residues. With the 5' RACE reads reprocessed, TCRdb shows one record per CDR3 protein and no DNA. The sample includes a few hundred thousand distinct CDR3 sequences. This specimen belongs to a study of monozygotic twins with inflammatory bowel disease. Collection of a roughly 2.3 ml blood sample took place per donor. The chain uses TRBV5-1 and TRBJ2-3. This receptor was obtained from a human donor with ulcerative colitis or Crohn's disease, or a healthy co-twin of an affected twin (not recorded which). The sample consisted of blood. The CDR3 loop is CASSLSPMNTDTQYF. The whole variable domain, remainder taken from reference TRBV5-1 and TRBJ2-3, is KAGVTQTPRYLIKTRGQQVTLSCSPISGHRSVSWYQQTPGQGLQFLFEYFSETQRNKGNFPGRFSGRQFSNSRSEMNVSTLELGDSALYLCASSLSPMNTDTQYFGPGTRLTVL.